This T cell receptor beta chain appears in the sequencing data of a study of blood T cell repertoires in COVID-19. CDR3 size: 14 residues. Germline CDR1 SGHRS, CDR2 YFSETQ. V lost 0 bases, J lost 14 bases, and 18 bases lay in between. TCRdb's table, derived via immunoSEQ multiplex PCR, lists solely in-frame clones and lacks some. This sample has 140,000 to 150,000 clones, with roughly 90% found just once. This clonotype was sampled from a woman in her thirties with acute COVID-19. The sequenced material came from PBMCs or T cells enriched from blood (not recorded which). V usage is TRBV5-1 and J usage is TRBJ2-1; D perhaps matches TRBD1 (5 bases). CDR3 region: CASSLESGWAGKFF. The CDR3 DNA reads TGCGCCAGCAGCTTGGAGTCAGGGTGGGCAGGGAAGTTCTTC.